The clone carrying this T cell receptor beta chain was observed a single time. What it recognizes is unknown. The CDR3 loop spans 15 amino acids. CDR1 is SGHAT, CDR2 FQDESV, per germline (reference sequence). The V and J ends lost 5 bases and 7 bases, in that order; junction bases with no gene match: 8. The data are from a study of T cell responses to AZD1222 COVID-19 vaccine. The overall study: Some second doses came at about 4 weeks and others at about 12 weeks; these were pooled.

General study findings and limits: Donors, mostly white British, included more females; clonal diversity was possibly underestimated. Without day 14 samples, only post-peak T cell repertoires were studied. Spike-specific TCR breadth and depth went up after people got two AZD1222 doses.

The repertoire was sequenced with immunoSEQ multiplex PCR; TCRdb's copy has only in-frame clones and lacks some. The data show roughly 81,000 clones, 80% to 90% seen once. The sequences come from peripheral blood, collected on day 0 of AZD1222 vaccination. This receptor was taken from an adult in good health. The V call is TRBV11-1, the J call TRBJ2-1, with TRBD2 matching 10 bases. The CDR3 DNA is TGTGCCAGCAGCAACCCCGGGACTAGCGTGAATGAGCAGTTCTTC. Amino acid sequence: CASSNPGTSVNEQFF.